A few counts support the clone carrying this T cell receptor (beta chain). This sample is drawn from a study of blood T cell repertoires in COVID-19. Trimming cost V 2 bases and J 0 bases, with 10 bases left between them. The CDR3 length is 15 residues. Germline CDR1 and CDR2: SGHVS and FQNEAQ. In the study's own analysis: Amplification of reference gene primers provided the estimated nucleated cell counts. Here immunoSEQ multiplex PCR was the method, and the copy in TCRdb shows in-frame clones only, minus some. The D gene and trimming were derived from the DNA, and the V and J assignments and clone size from that table. The sample has some 150,000 clones, 80% seen once.

Specimen: peripheral blood. This clonotype was sampled from a woman aged 45-60 years with acute or convalescent COVID-19. This sequence joins TRBV7-8 and TRBJ1-1, with TRBD1 as a possible D gene (5 bases). The CDR3 here is CASSLLGAMNTEAFF. CDR3 nucleotides: TGTGCCAGCAGCTTACTTGGGGCCATGAACACTGAAGCTTTCTTT.